These 8 T cell receptor beta chains came from one sample sequenced in a study of shared clonotypes between healthy human individuals. Data came from immunoSEQ multiplex PCR; TCRdb stores just in-frame clones and leaves some out. The sample shows 1,100,000 or so clones, approximately 80% of them seen only once. Material for sequencing was memory CD4+ T cells from PBMCs. Subset described: CD45RA-negative fraction. These receptors originate from a man aged 18 to 30 in good health. Some clones in this sample may be carry-over from other donors' samples.

The chain has TRBV11-3 and TRBJ2-1; TRBD2 aligns across 7 bases. CDR1 is SGHNT and CDR2 is YENEEA in the germline V gene. This CDR3 spans 17 amino acids. With V trimmed by 2 bases and J by 6 bases, 13 bases remained unmatched. The CDR3 reads CASSLRAAAAGSNEQFF. The CDR3 DNA follows: TGTGCCAGCAGCTTAAGAGCGGCGGCAGCGGGGAGCAATGAGCAGTTCTTC.

The chain uses TRBV6-5 and TRBJ2-6; 8 bases map to TRBD1. This CDR3 has 16 residues. Germline CDR1 MNHEY, CDR2 SVGAGI. Unmatched junction bases numbered 4, after V lost 4 bases and J lost 2 bases. The CDR3 loop reads CASSSSTGAGANVLTF. The CDR3 coding sequence is TGTGCCAGCAGTTCCTCGACAGGGGCTGGGGCCAACGTCCTGACTTTC.

The genes are TRBV29-1 and TRBJ2-5; D uncertain. Between the trimmed V and J ends, which lost 4 bases and 5 bases, there was a span of 17 bases. Germline lookup yields CDR1 SQVTM and CDR2 ANQGSEA. CDR3 length: 14 amino acids. CDR3 bases: TGCAGCGTTGGGAAGAACGGCCCGAGGGAGACCCAGTACTTC. It specifies CSVGKNGPRETQYF. Variable domain in full (rest from reference TRBV29-1 and TRBJ2-5): SAVISQKPSRDICQRGTSLTIQCQVDSQVTMMFWYRQQPGQSLTLIATANQGSEATYESGFVIDKFPISRPNLTFSTLTVSNMSPEDSSIYLCSVGKNGPRETQYFGPGTRLLVL.

V and J are TRBV28 and TRBJ2-7; D unclear. CDR3 length equals 13 residues. From germline, CDR1 is MDHEN and CDR2 SYDVKM. The ends were cut back, 2 bases at V and 4 bases at J, with 9 bases in the middle. CDR3 nucleotide sequence: TGTGCCAGCAGTTTACCCCCCGGGTACGAGCAGTACTTC. Protein sequence: CASSLPPGYEQYF.

The chain links TRBV5-1 to TRBJ2-7; perhaps TRBD1 as D (7 bases). Germline loops: CDR1 SGHRS, CDR2 YFSETQ. The ends were cut back, 1 base at V and 6 bases at J, with 11 bases in the middle. The CDR3 sequence is 13 residues long. The CDR3 DNA sequence: TGCGCCAGCAGCTTGACTCAGGGGGGCGAGCAGTACTTC. It specifies CASSLTQGGEQYF. Supplemented by reference TRBV5-1 and TRBJ2-7, the full variable domain reads KAGVTQTPRYLIKTRGQQVTLSCSPISGHRSVSWYQQTPGQGLQFLFEYFSETQRNKGNFPGRFSGRQFSNSRSEMNVSTLELGDSALYLCASSLTQGGEQYFGPGTRLTVT.

This clone was seen repeatedly, ten times or more. This sample also contains other DNA sequences that code for the same CDR3. CDR3 in DNA: TGTGCCAGCACCCCGTACCTCGGGGGTCGGACTGAAGCTTTCTTT. Protein sequence: CASTPYLGGRTEAFF. The V gene is TRBV6-5, the J gene TRBJ1-1; TRBD1 is a possible D gene (5 bases). CDR3 length: 15 amino acids. Per germline, CDR1 MNHEY and CDR2 SVGAGI. V lost 7 bases and J lost 5, with 20 bases in between.

V usage is TRBV4-3 and J usage is TRBJ2-7; tentative D call: TRBD2 (6 bases). Deletions cut 0 bases from V and 2 bases from J, with 11 bases between. Germline V gene lookup returns CDR1 LGHNA and CDR2 YSLEER. The CDR3 has 15 residues. The CDR3 protein is CASSQERGWAYEQYF. Here the CDR3 DNA reads TGCGCCAGCAGCCAAGAACGGGGGTGGGCCTACGAGCAGTACTTC.

The V gene is TRBV18, the J gene TRBJ2-5, with D unresolved. Trimming stripped 3 bases from V and 5 bases from J, with 10 bases between. CDR1 and CDR2 from the germline V gene are KGHSH and LQKENI. There are 13 residues in the CDR3. CDR3 residues: CASSPGSLETQYF. The CDR3, as DNA: TGTGCCAGCTCACCCGGCTCTTTGGAGACCCAGTACTTC.